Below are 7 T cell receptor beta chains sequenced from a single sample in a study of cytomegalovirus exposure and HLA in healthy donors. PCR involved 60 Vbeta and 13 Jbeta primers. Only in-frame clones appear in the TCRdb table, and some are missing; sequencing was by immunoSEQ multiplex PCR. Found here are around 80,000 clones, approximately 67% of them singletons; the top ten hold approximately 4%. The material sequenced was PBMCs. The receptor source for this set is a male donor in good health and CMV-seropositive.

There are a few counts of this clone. The CDR3 spells CASSYQVQGFAGGYTF. As DNA, the CDR3 is TGTGCCAGCAGCTACCAAGTACAGGGTTTCGCGGGCGGCTACACCTTC. J is TRBJ1-2 and V is TRBV5-4; D might be TRBD1 (6 bases). CDR3 length: 16 amino acids. Germline loops: CDR1 SGHNT, CDR2 YYREEE (reference sequence). Trimming pared 3 bases from V and 8 bases from J, leaving 23 bases between.

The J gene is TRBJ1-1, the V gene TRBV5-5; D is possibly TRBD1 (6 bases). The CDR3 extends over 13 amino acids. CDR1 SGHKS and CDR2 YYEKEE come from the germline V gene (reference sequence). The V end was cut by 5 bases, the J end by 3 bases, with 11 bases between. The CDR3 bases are TGTGCCAGCAGTTCTAGGACAGACACTGAAGCTTTCTTT. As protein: CASSSRTDTEAFF.

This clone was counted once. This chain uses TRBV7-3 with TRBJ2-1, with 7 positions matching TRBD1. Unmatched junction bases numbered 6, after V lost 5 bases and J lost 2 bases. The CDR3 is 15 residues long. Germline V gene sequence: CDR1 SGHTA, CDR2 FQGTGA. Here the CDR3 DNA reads TGTGCCAGCAGCCTGTCGACAGGGCCCTACAATGAGCAGTTCTTC. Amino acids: CASSLSTGPYNEQFF.

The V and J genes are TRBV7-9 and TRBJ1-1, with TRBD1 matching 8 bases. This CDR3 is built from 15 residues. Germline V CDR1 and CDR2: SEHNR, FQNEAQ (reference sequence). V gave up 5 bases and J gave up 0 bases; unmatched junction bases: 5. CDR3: CASSPRTGLNTEAFF. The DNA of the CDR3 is TGTGCCAGCAGCCCCAGGACAGGGCTGAACACTGAAGCTTTCTTT.

The CDR3 spells CASSPTGRNEQYF. CDR3 DNA: TGTGCCAGCAGCCCGACAGGGCGAAACGAGCAGTACTTC. The chain recombines TRBV5-6 with TRBJ2-7, with 7 bases fitting TRBD1. From germline, CDR1 is SGHDT and CDR2 YYEEEE. The V segment lost 4 bases and the J segment 5 bases; nucleotides outside the gene matches: 6. The CDR3 runs 13 residues. The entire variable domain, with the rest obtained from reference TRBV5-6 and TRBJ2-7, is as follows: DAGVTQSPTHLIKTRGQQVTLRCSPKSGHDTVSWYQQALGQGPQFIFQYYEEEERQRGNFPDRFSGHQFPNYSSELNVNALLLGDSALYLCASSPTGRNEQYFGPGTRLTVT.

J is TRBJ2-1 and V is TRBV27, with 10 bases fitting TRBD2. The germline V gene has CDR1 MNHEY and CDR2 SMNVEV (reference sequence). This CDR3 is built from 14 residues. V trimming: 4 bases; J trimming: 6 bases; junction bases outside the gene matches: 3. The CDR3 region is CASSWASGSNEQFF. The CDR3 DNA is TGTGCCAGCAGTTGGGCTAGCGGGAGCAATGAGCAGTTCTTC.

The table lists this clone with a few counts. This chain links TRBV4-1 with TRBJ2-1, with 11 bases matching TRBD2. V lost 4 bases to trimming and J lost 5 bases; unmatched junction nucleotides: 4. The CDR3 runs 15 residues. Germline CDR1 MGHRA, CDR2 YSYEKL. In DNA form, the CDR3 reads TGCGCCAGCAGCCCCGGACTAGCGGGCCACAATGAGCAGTTCTTC. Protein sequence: CASSPGLAGHNEQFF.